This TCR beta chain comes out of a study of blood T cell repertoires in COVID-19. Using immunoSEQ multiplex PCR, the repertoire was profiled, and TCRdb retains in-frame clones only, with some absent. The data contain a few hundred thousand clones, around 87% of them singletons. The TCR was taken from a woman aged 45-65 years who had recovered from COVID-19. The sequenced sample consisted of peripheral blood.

The CDR3 DNA reads as TGTGCCAGTCGCCTGGACAGGGAGGCTCATGGCTACACCTTC. It specifies CASRLDREAHGYTF. The chain couples TRBV19 to TRBJ1-2; TRBD1 agrees at 8 bases. There are 14 residues in the CDR3. Germline CDR1 reads LNHDA; CDR2 reads SQIVND (reference sequence). Losses at the gene ends were 8 bases for V and 6 bases for J; bases not matched to a gene: 11.